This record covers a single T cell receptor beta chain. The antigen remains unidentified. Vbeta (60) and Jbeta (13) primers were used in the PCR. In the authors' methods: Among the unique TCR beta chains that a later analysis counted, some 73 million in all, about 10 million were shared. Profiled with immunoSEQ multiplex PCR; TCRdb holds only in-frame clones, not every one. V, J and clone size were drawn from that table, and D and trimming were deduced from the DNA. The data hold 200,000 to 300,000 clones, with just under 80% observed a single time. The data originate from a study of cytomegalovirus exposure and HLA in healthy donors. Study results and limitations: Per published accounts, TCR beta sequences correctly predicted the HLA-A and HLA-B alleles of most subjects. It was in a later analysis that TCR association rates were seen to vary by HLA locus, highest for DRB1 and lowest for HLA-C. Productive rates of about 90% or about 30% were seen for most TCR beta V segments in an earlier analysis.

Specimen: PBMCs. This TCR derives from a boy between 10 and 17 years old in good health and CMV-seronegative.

CDR3 sequence: CASSLSIVYPPGELFF. CDR3 DNA sequence: TGTGCCAGCAGTTTATCGATAGTGTATCCCCCCGGGGAGCTGTTTTTT. This chain uses TRBV27 with TRBJ2-2, with D unresolved. Germline V gene lookup returns CDR1 MNHEY and CDR2 SMNVEV (reference sequence). The CDR3 is 16 residues long. V was clipped by 0 bases and J by 6 bases, with 14 bases between them.